This TCR beta chain was identified during a study of technical replicates of blood from four donors. Using immunoSEQ multiplex PCR, the repertoire was profiled, and TCRdb retains in-frame clones only, with some absent. The sample consists of about 66,000 clones, around nine tenths of them appearing once. CDR1 and CDR2 from the germline V gene are MGHDK and SYGVNS. CDR3 length equals 13 residues. V was cut by 4 bases and J by 3 bases, with 9 bases left in between. This TCR was sampled from a human donor in good health. The rearrangement uses TRBV25-1 and TRBJ1-1; TRBD1 might be the D (6 bases). Sequencing used T cells isolated from PBMCs. The CDR3 reads CASSGGTYTEAFF. The DNA for the CDR3 is TGTGCCAGCAGTGGTGGGACATACACTGAAGCTTTCTTT.